This TCR beta chain was retrieved from a study of shared clonotypes between healthy human individuals. Authors' analysis steps: ImmunoSEQ supplied junction-only sequences lacking quality scores, so filtering was different. Profiling relied on immunoSEQ multiplex PCR, and the TCRdb table lists in-frame clones only, not all of them. V and J calls and clone size are as listed in that table; D and trimming were resolved from the DNA. The sample holds roughly 2,300,000 clones; under 95% are singletons and the top ten take 0.37%. Remarks on this clone: What it recognizes is unknown.

All the donors were Caucasian adults who lived in Nashville, Tennessee. Study-wide results and limits: Larger richness was generally estimated for naive than memory subsets.

This CDR3 has 14 amino acids. Between the trimmed V and J ends, which lost 3 bases and 4 bases, there was a span of 12 bases. Looked up from germline, CDR1 is MDHEN and CDR2 is SYDVKM. The chain couples TRBV28 to TRBJ2-5; D may be TRBD2 (6 bases). Sequencing used naive CD4+ T cells from PBMCs. This sample's subset: CD45RA+ positively selected. This TCR was sampled from a man aged 18 to 29 in good health. Some clones in this sample may be carry-over from other donors' samples. CDR3 residues: CASSFWPGGETQYF. DNA of the CDR3: TGTGCCAGCAGTTTCTGGCCCGGGGGAGAGACCCAGTACTTC. Complete variable domain (other parts from reference TRBV28 and TRBJ2-5): DVKVTQSSRYLVKRTGEKVFLECVQDMDHENMFWYRQDPGLGLRLIYFSYDVKMKEKGDIPEGYSVSREKKERFSLILESASTNQTSMYLCASSFWPGGETQYFGPGTRLLVL.